These 30 T cell receptor beta chains originate from one sample sequenced in a study of control samples from healthy donors and cancer patients. This table comes from immunoSEQ multiplex PCR, and its TCRdb copy is limited to in-frame clones, with some not included. In the table there are about 86,000 clones, roughly 89% of which are singletons. The sample was PBMCs. The origin of the receptors is a woman between 50 and 59 years old with colorectal cancer.

The table lists this clone with a count of one. The V and J genes are TRBV11-1 and TRBJ1-2, with TRBD1 as a possible D gene (5 bases). The V end was cut by 5 bases, the J end by 8 bases, with 15 bases between. The CDR3 is made up of 13 amino acids. Germline-derived CDR1 and CDR2 are SGHAT and FQDESV (reference sequence). CDR3 nucleotides: TGTGCCAGCAGCCGCTGGGGGGATGGGGGCTACACCTTC. This translates into CASSRWGDGGYTF.

The chain is built from TRBV9 and TRBJ2-1, with TRBD2 matching 9 bases. Germline trimming cut 0 bases from V and 2 bases from J; bases unmatched to any gene: 3. CDR1 SGDLS and CDR2 YYNGEE come from the germline V gene. This CDR3 has 16 amino acids. The CDR3 coding sequence is TGTGCCAGCAGCGTAGAGGGCGGGGGGGCCTACAATGAGCAGTTCTTC. This gives the protein CASSVEGGGAYNEQFF.

The chain is built from TRBV27 and TRBJ2-2, with 9 positions matching TRBD2. V was pared by 6 bases and J by 4 bases, with 3 bases of the junction left unmatched. Germline CDR1 is MNHEY and CDR2 is SMNVEV (reference sequence). The CDR3 consists of 14 residues. The CDR3 DNA follows: TGTGCCAGCAGCCCAGCGGGGGGCACCGGGGAGCTGTTTTTT. This codes for CASSPAGGTGELFF.

This clone came up a few times. This chain links TRBV12-3 or TRBV12-4 with TRBJ1-2; D gene uncertain. The CDR3 totals 13 residues. V shed 5 bases and J shed 7 bases, with 14 bases lying between them. The CDR3 nucleotides read TGTGCCAGCAGTCCCCAAAAGGATGGTGGCTACACCTTC. It encodes CASSPQKDGGYTF.

This clone was counted many times. This sequence joins TRBV9 and TRBJ1-2, with a tentative D call TRBD1 (6 bases). Germline V CDR1 and CDR2: SGDLS, YYNGEE. This CDR3 spans 14 amino acids. The V end was cut by 0 bases, the J end by 6 bases, with 12 bases between. CDR3 residues: CASSVAGGADGYTF. Written as DNA, the CDR3 is TGTGCCAGCAGCGTAGCCGGGGGGGCCGATGGCTACACCTTC.

V is TRBV3-1 (or the pseudogene TRBV3-2) and J is TRBJ1-2, with 9 bases lining up with TRBD1. J gave up 7 bases and V 4 bases, and 7 bases lay outside the gene matches. This CDR3 is built from 14 residues. Germline V gives CDR1 LGHDT, CDR2 YNNKEL (reference sequence). The CDR3 coding sequence is TGTGCCAGCAGCCTTTCGTCGGACAGGGGTGGCTACACCTTC. It codes for CASSLSSDRGGYTF.

This clone has only a few counts. The chain joins TRBV4-3 to TRBJ1-2; 12 nucleotides line up with TRBD1. The germline V gene encodes CDR1 LGHNA and CDR2 YSLEER. After removal of 0 bases from V and 5 bases from J, the junction contained 7 bases not matched to a gene. This CDR3 comprises 17 residues. CDR3 sequence (DNA): TGCGCCAGCAGCCAAGAGGTCCCGGGACAGGGGGCGTATGGCTACACCTTC. Its translation is CASSQEVPGQGAYGYTF.

The chain combines TRBV10-3 with TRBJ2-3, with 7 bases matching TRBD1. The V and J ends lost 9 bases and 0 bases, in that order; junction bases with no gene match: 6. The germline V gene encodes CDR1 ENHRY and CDR2 SYGVKD. The CDR3 has 14 amino acids. The CDR3 DNA is TGTGCCATTAAGGGGGCCTTTAGCACAGATACGCAGTATTTT. Its translation is CAIKGAFSTDTQYF.

This chain uses TRBV11-3 with TRBJ2-7, with 8 bases that match TRBD2. The CDR3 sequence is 16 residues long. The germline gives CDR1 SGHNT, CDR2 YENEEA. The V gene end was trimmed by 1 base and the J gene end by 0 bases; junction bases not matched to a gene: 5. CDR3 residues: CASSLVDGGASYEQYV. Here the CDR3 DNA reads TGTGCCAGCAGCTTAGTAGACGGGGGGGCCTCCTACGAGCAGTACGTC.

The genes are TRBV4-3 and TRBJ2-5; no firm D call. V was clipped by 0 bases and J by 5 bases, with 4 bases between them. Germline CDR1 is LGHNA and CDR2 is YSLEER. CDR3 length: 12 residues. The CDR3 loop reads CASSQDRETQYF. CDR3 coding DNA: TGCGCCAGCAGCCAAGACAGGGAGACCCAGTACTTC.

V is TRBV3-1 (or the pseudogene TRBV3-2) and J is TRBJ2-7, with TRBD1 identical over 8 bases. After removal of 0 bases from V and 1 base from J, the junction contained 14 bases not matched to a gene. The CDR3 has 19 residues. Per the germline V gene, CDR1 is LGHDT and CDR2 is YNNKEL (reference sequence). In DNA, the CDR3 is TGTGCCAGCAGCCAAGAGCAAAACTTTGGGACAGGTAAGTCCTACGAGCAGTACGTC. It codes for CASSQEQNFGTGKSYEQYV.

The chain recombines TRBV5-1 with TRBJ1-4; unclear D gene. V was pared by 2 bases and J by 6 bases, with 11 bases between. The CDR3 is 14 residues long. Germline assignment: CDR1 SGHRS and CDR2 YFSETQ. Here the CDR3 reads CASSFGDGDEKLFF. CDR3 coding DNA: TGCGCCAGCAGCTTTGGTGACGGGGATGAAAAACTGTTTTTT.

The chain carries TRBV6-1 and TRBJ1-6, with 10 bases fitting TRBD1. CDR3 size: 16 residues. From germline, CDR1 is MNHNS and CDR2 SASEGT. The J segment lost 7 bases and the V segment lost 5 bases, leaving 8 bases of the junction unmatched. CDR3 loop: CASSKDRGQRNSPLHF. The CDR3 nucleotides are TGTGCCAGCAGTAAAGACAGGGGGCAGCGGAATTCACCCCTCCACTTT.

This rearrangement joins TRBV18 to TRBJ1-5, with 8 positions matching TRBD1. The CDR3 loop spans 15 amino acids. With V trimmed by 3 bases and J by 5 bases, 6 bases remained unmatched. Germline CDR1 reads KGHSH; CDR2 reads LQKENI. Here the CDR3 reads CASSPEDRGDQPQHF. The CDR3 nucleotides are TGTGCCAGCTCACCGGAAGACAGGGGTGATCAGCCCCAGCATTTT.

The chain links TRBV12-5 to TRBJ2-5, with D hard to call. The germline V gene has CDR1 LGHNT and CDR2 FRNRAP. The V end lost 1 base, the J end lost 2 bases, and 11 bases lay between the germline ends. The CDR3 covers 15 residues. CDR3 sequence reads: CASGLDLARQETQYF. CDR3 sequence (DNA): TGTGCTAGTGGTTTGGATCTGGCGCGGCAAGAGACCCAGTACTTC.

The rearrangement uses TRBV19 and TRBJ2-1, with 9 bases lining up with TRBD2. Looked up from germline, CDR1 is LNHDA and CDR2 is SQIVND (reference sequence). The CDR3 runs to 16 residues. The J segment lost 8 bases and the V segment lost 2 bases, leaving 10 bases of the junction unmatched. CDR3 nucleotide sequence: TGTGCCAGTAGTATAAAATCGGCGGGGGGGCCCCATGAGCAGTTCTTC. It is translated as CASSIKSAGGPHEQFF.

This chain joins TRBV7-8 and TRBJ1-1; D gene unclear. The CDR3 loop spans 15 amino acids. V shed 1 base and J shed 3 bases, with 12 bases lying between them. Germline V gives CDR1 SGHVS, CDR2 FQNEAQ. DNA of the CDR3: TGTGCCAGCAGCTTAGTCCCGGGCTCGGACACTGAAGCTTTCTTT. Residues: CASSLVPGSDTEAFF.

The V call is TRBV6-6, the J call TRBJ2-2; D not resolved. Trimming shortened V by 5 bases and J by 10 bases, and 17 bases separated the two germline ends. The CDR3 extends over 14 amino acids. CDR1 and CDR2 from the germline V gene are MNHNY and SVGAGI (reference sequence). The CDR3 protein is CASSITPMDPELFF. The CDR3 region has the DNA TGTGCCAGCAGTATTACTCCCATGGACCCGGAGCTGTTTTTT.

With regard to this clone: Other DNA sequences in the same sample also yield this CDR3. The chain is built from TRBV6-5 and TRBJ1-2; possible D gene TRBD1, 6 bases. The CDR3 loop spans 14 amino acids. Germline values: CDR1 MNHEY, CDR2 SVGAGI. Trimming removed 6 bases from V and 2 bases from J, with 13 bases in between. This chain's CDR3 is CASRDRGFNYGYTF. CDR3 nucleotide sequence: TGTGCCAGCAGGGACAGAGGATTCAACTATGGCTACACCTTC.

V and J are TRBV19 and TRBJ1-4; D ambiguous. Per the germline V gene, CDR1 is LNHDA and CDR2 is SQIVND (reference sequence). There are 13 residues in the CDR3. V was shortened by 2 bases and J by 8 bases, with 9 bases between the two germline ends. This CDR3 reads CASSIMESEKLFF. For the CDR3, the DNA is TGTGCCAGTAGTATAATGGAGAGCGAAAAACTGTTTTTT.

This chain joins TRBV2 and TRBJ1-5, with 11 bases fitting TRBD1. The CDR3 length is 14 residues. Trimming cost V 5 bases and J 6 bases; bases outside gene matches: 3. Germline V gene lookup returns CDR1 SNHLY and CDR2 FYNNEI. The CDR3 region is CASSKDRGRQPQHF. The DNA for the CDR3 is TGTGCCAGCAGTAAGGACAGGGGGCGTCAGCCCCAGCATTTT.

V and J are TRBV30 and TRBJ2-5; 7 bases align to TRBD1. The V and J ends lost 2 bases and 4 bases, in that order; junction bases with no gene match: 4. The germline CDR1 and CDR2 sequences are GTSNPN and SVGIG (reference sequence). The length of the CDR3 is 13 residues. CDR3 nucleotide sequence: TGTGCCTGGAGTCGGACAGGTTCAGAGACCCAGTACTTC. Translated: CAWSRTGSETQYF.

This chain links TRBV4-3 with TRBJ2-3; 10 positions agree with TRBD2. CDR3 length equals 17 residues. Looked up from germline, CDR1 is LGHNA and CDR2 is YSLEER. With 2 bases clipped from V and 4 bases from J, the junction kept 9 bases outside the gene matches. The CDR3 DNA is TGCGCCAGCAGCCAAAGGGGTAGCGGGGGGTCCCCAGATACGCAGTATTTT. Translating it yields CASSQRGSGGSPDTQYF.

This chain connects TRBV9 to TRBJ1-1; weak D call: TRBD1 (5 bases). In germline, CDR1 is SGDLS, CDR2 YYNGEE. Between the trimmed V and J ends, which lost 3 bases and 0 bases, there was a span of 6 bases. This CDR3 has 13 amino acids. CDR3 bases: TGTGCCAGCAGCGGACAGATGAACACTGAAGCTTTCTTT. Translating it yields CASSGQMNTEAFF.

This chain uses TRBV7-2 with TRBJ2-5; tentative D call: TRBD2 (7 bases). V was clipped by 5 bases and J by 5 bases, with 15 bases between them. The germline V gene encodes CDR1 SGHTA and CDR2 FQGNSA. The CDR3 extends over 14 amino acids. The DNA for the CDR3 is TGTGCCAGCAGCAAATCCCGGGGGGCGGAGACCCAGTACTTC. As protein: CASSKSRGAETQYF.

This clone is a singleton in its sample. The chain combines TRBV30 with TRBJ1-5; D perhaps matches TRBD1 (5 bases). The CDR3 contains 13 residues. Trimming cost V 1 base and J 3 bases, with 7 bases left between them. CDR1 is GTSNPN, CDR2 SVGIG, per germline (reference sequence). CDR3 in DNA: TGTGCCTGGAGTGCGGGGACCAATCAGCCCCAGCATTTT. It specifies CAWSAGTNQPQHF.

About this clone: Other DNA sequences in the same sample also yield this CDR3. The rearrangement joins TRBV18 to TRBJ1-1; 10 bases agree with TRBD1. The CDR3 length is 15 residues. Per the germline V gene, CDR1 is KGHSH and CDR2 is LQKENI. V lost 3 bases to trimming and J lost 6 bases; unmatched junction nucleotides: 7. CDR3 nucleotide sequence: TGTGCCAGCTCACCGCGGACAGGGGGTGGGTCTGAAGCTTTCTTT. Translating gives CASSPRTGGGSEAFF.

V gene TRBV5-5 combines with J gene TRBJ1-4, with 8 bases identical to TRBD1. The germline V gene encodes CDR1 SGHKS and CDR2 YYEKEE (reference sequence). The V gene end was trimmed by 5 bases and the J gene end by 8 bases; junction bases not matched to a gene: 11. CDR3 length equals 15 residues. The CDR3 sequence: CASSDPGQAPEKLFF. The DNA of the CDR3 is TGTGCCAGCAGTGATCCGGGACAGGCCCCCGAAAAACTGTTTTTT. The variable domain in full, completed from reference TRBV5-5 and TRBJ1-4, reads DAGVTQSPTHLIKTRGQQVTLRCSPISGHKSVSWYQQVLGQGPQFIFQYYEKEERGRGNFPDRFSARQFPNYSSELNVNALLLGDSALYLCASSDPGQAPEKLFFGSGTQLSVL.

The chain uses TRBV6-2 or TRBV6-3 and TRBJ2-7, with a weak D call TRBD2 (6 bases). The germline V gene has CDR1 MNHEY and CDR2 SVGEGT. The V gene lost 0 bases and the J gene lost 2 bases, with 8 bases spanning the gap. CDR3 size: 14 residues. The CDR3 DNA is TGTGCCAGCAGTTACTCCAGCGGGCCCTACGAGCAGTACGTC. Translating gives CASSYSSGPYEQYV.

This chain uses TRBV2 with TRBJ1-6; TRBD1 matches at 7 bases. The germline V gene has CDR1 SNHLY and CDR2 FYNNEI. The CDR3 is 16 amino acids. J gave up 4 bases and V 1 base, and 4 bases lay outside the gene matches. The CDR3 DNA follows: TGTGCCAGCAGTGAAGGAGCAGGGGGATATAATTCACCCCTCCACTTT. Its translation: CASSEGAGGYNSPLHF.